This entry describes one TCR beta chain. Its specificity is unknown. A sample-barcoded 5' primer and a J-beta primer mix were used in a second PCR of about 6 to 12 cycles. The template-switch adaptor, which had 12 random nucleotides, put a tag on each cDNA molecule. TCRdb re-called the 5' RACE reads with MiXCR, one entry per CDR3 protein. The table includes roughly 700,000 distinct CDR3 sequences, more than 40% detected once. The sample comes from a study of blood T cells in healthy people across ages. Study findings and constraints: Diversity estimated from one million T cells was considered an underestimate.

Germline values: CDR1 SGHTA, CDR2 FQGTGA. V gave up 5 bases and J gave up 5 bases; unmatched junction bases: 8. The CDR3 loop spans 14 amino acids. This sequence joins TRBV7-3 and TRBJ2-5; 7 nucleotides line up with TRBD1. The TCR sequence derives from a woman aged 60-75 years in good health. Sequenced input: blood. CDR3 sequence reads: CASSVQGGAETQYF. The DNA for the CDR3 is TGTGCCAGCAGCGTACAAGGGGGCGCGGAGACCCAGTACTTC.